What follows are 3 T cell receptor beta chains derived from one specimen sequenced in a study of vaccination and CD4 T cells after COVID-19. Once obtained from cultured CD4+ T cells, the DNA was sequenced using the Oncomine TCR Beta short-read assay. MiXCR, applied by TCRdb to the PCR reads, yields one record per CDR3 protein. The table records around 20,000 distinct CDR3 sequences, about 50% of them present only once. Treatment denoted: roughly ten-day PBMC culture with coronavirus spike peptide pools or control peptides (ViraFEST assay). These receptors have no identified antigens. The sample consisted of CD4+ T cells from blood, cultured in vitro. These receptors were obtained from a human donor who had recovered from COVID-19.

V and J are TRBV18 and TRBJ2-3; TRBD1 agrees at 8 bases. This CDR3 contains 17 residues. Germline values: CDR1 KGHSH, CDR2 LQKENI. V trimming: 2 bases; J trimming: 6 bases; junction bases outside the gene matches: 13. Written as DNA, the CDR3 is TGTGCCAGCTCACCAGCCTTGACAGGGGCCGGAACGGATACGCAGTATTTT. Amino acids: CASSPALTGAGTDTQYF.

This chain uses TRBV19 with TRBJ2-2, with D maybe TRBD1 (5 bases). Germline lookup yields CDR1 LNHDA and CDR2 SQIVND (reference sequence). Trimming pared 1 base from V and 1 base from J, leaving 7 bases between. The CDR3 sequence is 15 residues long. The CDR3 loop is CASSIGGQNTGELFF. In DNA, the CDR3 is TGTGCCAGTAGTATAGGAGGACAGAACACCGGGGAGCTGTTTTTT.

This chain links TRBV6-1 with TRBJ2-1, with TRBD2 matching 14 bases. There are 15 residues in the CDR3. Looked up from germline, CDR1 is MNHNS and CDR2 is SASEGT. The J segment lost 10 bases and the V segment lost 6 bases, leaving 8 bases of the junction unmatched. The CDR3 reads CASRRGLAGGGEQFF. The CDR3 DNA sequence: TGTGCCAGCAGGCGAGGACTAGCGGGAGGAGGGGAGCAGTTCTTC.